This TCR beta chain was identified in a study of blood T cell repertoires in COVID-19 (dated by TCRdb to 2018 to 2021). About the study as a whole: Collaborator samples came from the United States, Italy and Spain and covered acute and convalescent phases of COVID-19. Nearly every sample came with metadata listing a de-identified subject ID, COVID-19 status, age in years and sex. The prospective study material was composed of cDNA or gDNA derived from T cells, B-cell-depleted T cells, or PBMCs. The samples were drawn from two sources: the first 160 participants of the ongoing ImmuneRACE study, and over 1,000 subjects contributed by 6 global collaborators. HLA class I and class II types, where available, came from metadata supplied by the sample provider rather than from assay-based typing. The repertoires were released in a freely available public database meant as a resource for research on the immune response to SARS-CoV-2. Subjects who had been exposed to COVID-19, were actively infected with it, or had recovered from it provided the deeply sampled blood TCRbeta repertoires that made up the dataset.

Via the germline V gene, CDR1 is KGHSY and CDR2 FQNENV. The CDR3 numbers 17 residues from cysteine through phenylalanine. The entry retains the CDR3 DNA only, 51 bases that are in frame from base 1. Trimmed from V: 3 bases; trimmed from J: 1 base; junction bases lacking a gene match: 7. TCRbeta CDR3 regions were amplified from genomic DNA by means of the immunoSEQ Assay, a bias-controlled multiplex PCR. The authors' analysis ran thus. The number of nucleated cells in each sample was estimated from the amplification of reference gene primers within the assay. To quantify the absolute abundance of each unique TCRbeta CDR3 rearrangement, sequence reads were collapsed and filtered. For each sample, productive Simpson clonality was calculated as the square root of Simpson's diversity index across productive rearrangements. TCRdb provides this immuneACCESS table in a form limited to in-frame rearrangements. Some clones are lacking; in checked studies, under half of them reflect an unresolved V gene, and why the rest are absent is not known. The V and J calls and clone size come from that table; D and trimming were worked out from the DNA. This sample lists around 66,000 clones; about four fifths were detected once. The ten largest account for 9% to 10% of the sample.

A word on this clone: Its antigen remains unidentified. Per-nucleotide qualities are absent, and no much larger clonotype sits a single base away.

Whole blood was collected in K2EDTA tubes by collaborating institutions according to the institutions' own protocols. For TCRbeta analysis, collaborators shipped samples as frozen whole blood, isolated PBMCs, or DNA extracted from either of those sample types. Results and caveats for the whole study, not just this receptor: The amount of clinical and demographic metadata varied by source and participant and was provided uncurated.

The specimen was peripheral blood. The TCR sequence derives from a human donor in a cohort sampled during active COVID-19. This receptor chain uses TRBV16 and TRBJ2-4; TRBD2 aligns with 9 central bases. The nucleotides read TGTGCCAGCAGCCAGGGGGGACTAGCTCTTGCCAAAAACATTCAGTACTTC. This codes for CASSQGGLALAKNIQYF.